The clone carrying this T cell receptor beta chain was observed once. These data come from a study of OX40 agonist ivuxolimab in advanced cancers. Assay used: immunoSEQ multiplex PCR; TCRdb lists only in-frame clones, some missing. The sample consists of approximately 17,000 clones, approximately 85% of them appearing once. CDR1 and CDR2 (germline): LNHNV, YYDKDF (reference sequence). V was pared by 3 bases and J by 3 bases, with 15 bases between. CDR3 length equals 16 residues. The chain links TRBV15 to TRBJ1-5, with D possibly being TRBD1 (6 bases). The receptor was isolated from an adult with an advanced solid tumor such as melanoma, head and neck, liver or kidney cancer. This sample comprised CD4+ or CD8+ T cells sorted from blood, obtained in a trial of the OX40 agonist ivuxolimab. The CDR3: CATSRGGRTVNQPQHF. The CDR3 DNA follows: TGTGCCACCAGCAGGGGGGGGCGGACGGTCAATCAGCCCCAGCATTTT.